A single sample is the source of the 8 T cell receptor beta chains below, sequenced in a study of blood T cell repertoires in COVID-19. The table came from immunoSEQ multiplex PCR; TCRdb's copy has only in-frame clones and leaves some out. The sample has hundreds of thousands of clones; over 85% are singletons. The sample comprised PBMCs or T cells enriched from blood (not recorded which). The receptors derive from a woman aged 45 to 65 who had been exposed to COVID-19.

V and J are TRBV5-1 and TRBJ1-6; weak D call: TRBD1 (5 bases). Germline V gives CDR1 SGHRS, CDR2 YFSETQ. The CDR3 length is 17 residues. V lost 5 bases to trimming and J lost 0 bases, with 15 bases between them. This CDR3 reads CASSIDSQSSYNSPLHF. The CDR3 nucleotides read TGCGCCAGCAGTATAGACAGTCAGAGCTCCTATAATTCACCCCTCCACTTT.

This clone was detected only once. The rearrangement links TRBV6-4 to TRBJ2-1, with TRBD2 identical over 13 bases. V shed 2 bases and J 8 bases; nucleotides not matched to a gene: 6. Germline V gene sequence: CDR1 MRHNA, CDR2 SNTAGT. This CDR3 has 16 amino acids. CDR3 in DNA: TGTGCCAGCAGTGACCAAGGACTAGCGGGGGAGGATGAGCAGTTCTTC. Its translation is CASSDQGLAGEDEQFF.

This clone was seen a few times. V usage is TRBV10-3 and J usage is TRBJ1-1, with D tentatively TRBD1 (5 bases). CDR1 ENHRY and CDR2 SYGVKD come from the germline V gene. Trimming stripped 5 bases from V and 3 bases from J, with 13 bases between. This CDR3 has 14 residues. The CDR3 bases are TGTGCCATCAGTCACGACGGGGGAGACACTGAAGCTTTCTTT. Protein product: CAISHDGGDTEAFF.

The CDR3 loop reads CASKRQGTNYGYTF. CDR3 bases: TGTGCCAGCAAAAGACAGGGCACTAACTATGGCTACACCTTC. The chain employs TRBV2 and TRBJ1-2, with 7 bases matching TRBD1. The CDR3 loop spans 14 amino acids. V shed 7 bases, J shed 0 bases, and the junction held 5 bases outside the gene matches. Per germline, CDR1 SNHLY and CDR2 FYNNEI. Based on the CDR3 plus reference TRBV2 and TRBJ1-2, the full variable domain is EPEVTQTPSHQVTQMGQEVILRCVPISNHLYFYWYRQILGQKVEFLVSFYNNEISEKSEIFDDQFSVERPDGSNFTLKIRSTKLEDSAMYFCASKRQGTNYGYTFGSGTRLTVV.

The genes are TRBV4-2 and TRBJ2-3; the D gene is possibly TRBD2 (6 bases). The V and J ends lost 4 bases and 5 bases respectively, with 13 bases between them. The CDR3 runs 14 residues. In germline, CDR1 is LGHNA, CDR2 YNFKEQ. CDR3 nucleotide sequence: TGTGCCAGCAGCCGGACTGGGGGGAGAGATACGCAGTATTTT. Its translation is CASSRTGGRDTQYF.

The CDR3 protein is CASSHLAGGSTDTQYF. The CDR3 nucleotides are TGCGCCAGCAGCCACCTAGCGGGGGGAAGCACAGATACGCAGTATTTT. This chain joins TRBV4-1 and TRBJ2-3, with 11 bases lining up with TRBD2. With 3 bases clipped from V and 0 bases from J, the junction kept 2 bases outside the gene matches. The CDR3 is made up of 16 amino acids. Germline V CDR1 and CDR2: MGHRA, YSYEKL.

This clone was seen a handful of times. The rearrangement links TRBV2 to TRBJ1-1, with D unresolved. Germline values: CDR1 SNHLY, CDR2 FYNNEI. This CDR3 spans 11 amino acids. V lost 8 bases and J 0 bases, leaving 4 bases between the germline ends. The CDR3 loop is CASLMNTEAFF. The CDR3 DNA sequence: TGTGCCAGCTTAATGAACACTGAAGCTTTCTTT.

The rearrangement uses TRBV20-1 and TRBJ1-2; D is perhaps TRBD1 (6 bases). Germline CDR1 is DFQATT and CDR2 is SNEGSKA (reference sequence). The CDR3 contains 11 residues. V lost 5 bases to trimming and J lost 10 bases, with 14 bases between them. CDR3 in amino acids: CSARAGVSYTF. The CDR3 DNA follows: TGCAGTGCTCGAGCAGGGGTGTCCTACACCTTC.